This T cell receptor (beta chain) was captured by sequencing in a study of T cells in Graves' hyperthyroidism and ophthalmopathy. The CDR3 contains 13 residues. Germline values: CDR1 SGHRS, CDR2 YFSETQ. V was pared by 1 base and J by 4 bases, with 9 bases between. From RNA transcripts, TCR beta CDR3 regions were amplified. Researchers ran a first-round RT-PCR on the TCR CDR3 using the HTBI primer set. Using its own MiXCR run on the multiplex PCR reads, TCRdb lists one record per CDR3 protein. Of under 600,000 distinct CDR3 sequences listed, around 15% are singletons. This clonotype was recorded many times. The antigen remains undetermined. Investigators excluded patients with uncontrolled infection, other autoimmune disease, pregnancy or lactation. The source of the PBMCs was approximately 9.5 ml of fresh peripheral blood. Whole-study results and caveats: In validation, the model predicted ophthalmopathy. These predictions came a median approximately 5.9 months before onset. Ophthalmopathy and stable hyperthyroidism were separated by a 13 V-J model.

The rearrangement joins TRBV5-1 to TRBJ2-7; D is possibly TRBD1 or TRBD2 (5 bases each). Sample: blood. This clonotype originated in a woman aged 40 to 50 with Graves' ophthalmopathy. Here the CDR3 reads CASSLSWGYEQYF. The CDR3 nucleotides read TGCGCCAGCAGCTTGTCGTGGGGGTACGAGCAGTACTTC.